The present entry profiles one T cell receptor (beta chain) with its context. The CDR3 has 15 residues. V gave up 4 bases and J gave up 8 bases; unmatched junction bases: 10. Germline V gene lookup returns CDR1 SGHRS and CDR2 YFSETQ. This sample is part of a study of blood T cell repertoires in COVID-19. TCRdb's table, derived via immunoSEQ multiplex PCR, lists solely in-frame clones and lacks some. Of about 230,000 clones listed, approximately 90% were seen once; the top ten hold approximately 2.5%. The receptor was isolated from a woman aged 40 to 50 with acute COVID-19. This sequence joins TRBV5-1 and TRBJ1-4, with TRBD1 identical over 8 bases. The specimen was PBMCs or T cells enriched from blood (not recorded which). The CDR3 loop is CASSANQGAWEKLFF. The CDR3 DNA sequence: TGCGCCAGCAGCGCGAACCAGGGGGCTTGGGAAAAACTGTTTTTT.